These T cell receptor beta chains were read from a single sample in a study of T cell repertoires in cytomegalovirus infection. These receptors have no identified antigens. TCRdb analysed the reads with MiXCR anew, one entry per CDR3 protein. The table has some 940,000 distinct CDR3 sequences, around 32% seen once. This specimen consisted of cultured CD8+ T cells from PBMCs, obtained from culture after CMV antigen stimulation. All receptors derive from a human donor in good health (CMV status not recorded). Some clones in this sample may be carry-over from other donors' samples. The CDR3 runs from the conserved cysteine through the conserved F or W. D genes are given only for firm matches. Only part of the rows carry a size: once, few, many, or a class if the clone is expanded.

abundance,len,v_gene,j_gene,d_gene,CDR3aa,CDR3nt
many,11,TRBV7-9,TRBJ2-1,.,CASSSSNEQFF,TGTGCCAGCAGTTCAAGTAATGAGCAGTTCTTC
many,17,TRBV18,TRBJ2-3,.,CASSPPRVGAATDTQYF,TGTGCCAGCTCACCACCACGGGTTGGGGCAGCCACAGATACGCAGTATTTT
.,22,TRBV6-5,TRBJ2-2,.,CASSYRPTGNRDNQLNTGELFF,TGTGCCAGCAGTTACCGACCGACCGGGAACAGGGACAACCAACTGAACACCGGGGAGCTGTTTTTT
.,12,TRBV9,TRBJ1-1,.,CASSPQHTEAFF,TGTGCCAGCAGCCCACAGCACACTGAAGCTTTCTTT
.,16,TRBV19,TRBJ1-1,.,CASNPTRSQPFHEAFF,TGTGCCAGTAACCCTACCCGGAGTCAGCCCTTCCATGAAGCTTTCTTT
.,14,TRBV7-2,TRBJ2-1,.,CASSLVPSGTEQFF,TGTGCCAGCAGCTTAGTCCCTTCCGGGACCGAGCAGTTCTTC
few,12,TRBV20-1,TRBJ2-7,TRBD1,CSAPGQSYEQYF,TGCAGTGCGCCGGGACAGTCATACGAGCAGTACTTC
many,13,TRBV7-6,TRBJ2-2,.,CASSPTGAGELFF,TGTGCCAGCAGCCCGACCGGGGCCGGGGAGCTGTTTTTT
.,12,TRBV6-2/TRBV6-3,TRBJ1-1,.,CATTIKNTEAFF,TGTGCCACCACTATAAAGAACACTGAAGCTTTCTTT
few,16,TRBV27,TRBJ2-1,TRBD2,CASSLIAGGPFNEQFF,TGTGCCAGCAGCCTAATAGCGGGGGGGCCGTTCAATGAGCAGTTCTTC
.,12,TRBV5-1,TRBJ1-1,.,CASSLHPDEAFF,TGCGCCAGCAGCTTACATCCTGACGAAGCTTTCTTT
.,21,TRBV2,TRBJ2-6,.,CASSEGNPFRTPNSGANVLTF,TGTGCCAGCAGTGAAGGAAACCCCTTTAGGACACCCAACTCTGGGGCCAACGTCCTGACTTTC
few,17,TRBV4-2,TRBJ2-3,.,CASSAERWGDGADTQYF,TGTGCCAGCAGCGCCGAGAGATGGGGGGACGGGGCAGATACGCAGTATTTT
many,17,TRBV7-6,TRBJ2-1,TRBD1,CASSLGDRGTEHNEQFF,TGTGCCAGCAGCTTAGGGGACAGGGGAACTGAACACAATGAGCAGTTCTTC
.,11,TRBV29-1,TRBJ1-1,.,CSVDFETEAFF,TGCAGCGTTGACTTCGAGACTGAAGCTTTCTTT
few,17,TRBV7-9,TRBJ2-5,TRBD2,CASSFLLQRGYQETQYF,TGTGCCAGCAGCTTCCTTCTTCAGCGGGGGTACCAAGAGACCCAGTACTTC
many,13,TRBV7-6,TRBJ1-6,.,CASSPRGNSPLHF,TGTGCCAGCAGCCCCCGGGGGAATTCACCCCTCCACTTT
.,15,TRBV7-6,TRBJ2-2,.,CASSPLGSDTGELFF,TGTGCCAGCAGCCCTTTGGGGTCGGACACCGGGGAGCTGTTTTTT
many,15,TRBV12-3/TRBV12-4,TRBJ1-2,.,CASSLWGRRDYGYTF,TGTGCCAGCAGTTTATGGGGGCGCAGGGACTATGGCTACACCTTC
.,13,TRBV7-6,TRBJ1-1,.,CASSLVPWFGTFF,TGTGCCAGCAGCTTAGTCCCTTGGTTTGGGACTTTCTTT
few,15,TRBV3-1,TRBJ1-1,.,CASSQGPAGFPEAFF,TGTGCCAGCAGCCAAGGCCCAGCGGGGTTCCCTGAAGCTTTCTTT
few,17,TRBV6-5,TRBJ2-3,TRBD2,CASSYYPSGEGTDTQYF,TGTGCCAGCAGTTACTATCCTAGCGGGGAAGGCACAGATACGCAGTATTTT
.,15,TRBV19,TRBJ1-4,.,CASSIDDAANEKLFF,TGTGCCAGTAGTATAGACGATGCGGCTAATGAAAAACTGTTTTTT
.,14,TRBV7-6,TRBJ2-7,.,CASSPRGGGSEQYF,TGTGCCAGCAGCCCTAGGGGGGGGGGGAGCGAGCAGTACTTC
.,15,TRBV7-2,TRBJ2-3,.,CASIRGRPSTNTQYF,TGTGCCAGCATCAGGGGGAGGCCCAGCACAAATACGCAGTATTTT
once,17,TRBV7-6,TRBJ2-5,.,CVSSLPPGQLNQETQYF,TGTGTCAGCAGCCTACCCCCGGGGCAACTAAACCAAGAGACCCAGTACTTC
few,16,TRBV25-1,TRBJ2-2,.,CASIGKGGTNTGELFF,TGTGCCAGCATAGGAAAAGGGGGAACGAACACCGGGGAGCTGTTTTTT
.,13,TRBV27,TRBJ1-2,.,CASSLFGGDGYTF,TGTGCCAGCAGTTTATTCGGGGGCGATGGCTACACCTTC
many,13,TRBV12-5,TRBJ2-7,.,CASGFNPSYEQYF,TGTGCTAGTGGTTTTAATCCCTCCTACGAGCAGTACTTC
many,15,TRBV7-6,TRBJ2-6,.,CASSRRSSGANVLTF,TGTGCCAGCAGTCGACGGAGCTCTGGGGCCAACGTCCTGACTTTC
few,17,TRBV10-3,TRBJ2-1,TRBD1,CAIRPTTGDWKDDEQFF,TGTGCCATCAGGCCTACTACAGGGGATTGGAAGGACGATGAGCAGTTCTTC
.,15,TRBV25-1,TRBJ2-6,.,CASSEPISGANVLTF,TGTGCCAGCAGTGAACCCATCTCTGGGGCCAACGTCCTGACTTTC
.,14,TRBV19,TRBJ1-2,.,CASMGFFGDYGYTF,TGTGCCAGTATGGGGTTCTTCGGCGACTATGGCTACACCTTC
few,16,TRBV11-3,TRBJ2-1,TRBD2,CASSPTSGGQYNEQFF,TGTGCCAGCAGCCCGACTAGCGGGGGGCAGTACAATGAGCAGTTCTTC
few,14,TRBV6-6,TRBJ1-2,.,CASSYLNSDYGYTF,TGTGCCAGCAGTTACCTTAATAGCGACTATGGCTACACCTTC
.,18,TRBV6-2/TRBV6-3,TRBJ2-3,TRBD2,CASSSLSLAGASTDTQYF,TGTGCCAGCAGTTCCTTGAGTTTAGCGGGGGCTAGCACAGATACGCAGTATTTT
.,14,TRBV4-1,TRBJ1-1,.,CASSQPGLNTEAFF,TGCGCCAGCAGCCAACCTGGGCTGAACACTGAAGCTTTCTTT
many,17,TRBV7-2,TRBJ2-4,.,CASSLAPHALGVNIQYF,TGTGCCAGCAGCTTAGCGCCGCACGCCCTAGGGGTAAACATTCAGTACTTC
many,16,TRBV7-2,TRBJ2-3,TRBD2,CASSAAGGPSTDTQYF,TGTGCCAGCAGCGCAGCGGGGGGGCCCAGCACAGATACGCAGTATTTT
few,15,TRBV28,TRBJ1-1,.,CASSSSLRVGTEAFF,TGTGCCAGCAGTTCCTCCCTGAGGGTCGGGACTGAAGCTTTCTTT
.,14,TRBV6-2/TRBV6-3,TRBJ2-1,.,CATFDGGSYNEQFF,TGTGCCACCTTCGATGGCGGGTCCTACAATGAGCAGTTCTTC
.,14,TRBV27,TRBJ2-4,TRBD1,CASSRQGAENIQYF,TGTGCCAGCAGTCGACAGGGGGCAGAGAACATTCAGTACTTC
few,11,TRBV19,TRBJ2-1,TRBD1,CVSRRGHEQFF,TGTGTATCCCGCAGGGGGCATGAGCAGTTCTTC
.,16,TRBV27,TRBJ2-3,TRBD2,CASTPGGRGLTDTQYF,TGTGCCAGCACCCCCGGTGGGAGGGGCCTCACAGATACGCAGTATTTT
.,16,TRBV6-5,TRBJ2-1,TRBD2,CASSYSSGGVNNEQFF,TGTGCCAGCAGTTACTCAAGCGGGGGGGTGAACAATGAGCAGTTCTTC
.,16,TRBV19,TRBJ1-5,.,CASQREGRRGNQPQHF,TGTGCCTCCCAAAGGGAGGGGCGAAGGGGCAATCAGCCCCAGCATTTT
.,16,TRBV10-3,TRBJ2-3,TRBD2,CAINTLAGGSTDTQYF,TGTGCCATCAACACGCTAGCGGGAGGTAGCACAGATACGCAGTATTTT
few,14,TRBV6-1,TRBJ1-6,.,CASPWGGAESPLHF,TGTGCCAGCCCCTGGGGGGGCGCGGAATCACCCCTCCACTTT
few,15,TRBV7-3,TRBJ1-2,.,CASSSLRERNYGYTF,TGTGCCAGCAGCTCCCTCCGGGAGCGGAACTATGGCTACACCTTC
few,15,TRBV5-1,TRBJ2-3,TRBD1,CASRSGQDGTDTQYF,TGCGCCAGCAGGAGCGGACAGGATGGCACAGATACGCAGTATTTT
.,13,TRBV4-1,TRBJ2-1,.,CASSQVENNEQFF,TGCGCCAGCAGCCAAGTTGAGAACAATGAGCAGTTCTTC
.,13,TRBV25-1,TRBJ1-1,.,CASSEHQNTEAFF,TGTGCCAGCAGTGAACATCAGAACACTGAAGCTTTCTTT
.,13,TRBV7-9,TRBJ2-1,.,CASSLLSAREQFF,TGTGCCAGCAGCTTATTATCCGCCCGTGAGCAGTTCTTC